The 20 T cell receptor beta chains listed next were all sequenced from one sample in a study of blood T cell repertoires in COVID-19. Produced via immunoSEQ multiplex PCR; TCRdb's table is partial and in-frame only. In the table there are some 330,000 clones, about 92% of which are singletons. Sample: PBMCs or T cells enriched from blood (not recorded which). The receptors shown here come from a woman younger than 45 who had recovered from COVID-19.

This sequence joins TRBV28 and TRBJ2-3; 8 nucleotides align to TRBD2. Germline values: CDR1 MDHEN, CDR2 SYDVKM. This CDR3 has 18 residues. The V and J ends lost 6 bases and 5 bases, in that order; junction bases with no gene match: 19. The chain's CDR3 is CASRLQGYGTSGGDTQYF. The CDR3 DNA is TGTGCCAGCAGACTACAGGGTTACGGGACTAGTGGGGGAGATACGCAGTATTTT.

The chain combines TRBV7-8 with TRBJ2-7; D possibly corresponds to TRBD1 (6 bases). Trimming cost V 6 bases and J 3 bases, with 12 bases left between them. The CDR3 length is 13 residues. The germline CDR1 and CDR2 sequences are SGHVS and FQNEAQ. This chain's CDR3 is CASSLDSVYEQYF. The CDR3 bases are TGTGCCAGCAGTTTGGACAGCGTCTACGAGCAGTACTTC. Filled out from reference TRBV7-8 and TRBJ2-7, the complete variable domain reads GAGVSQSPRYKVAKRGQDVALRCDPISGHVSLFWYQQALGQGPEFLTYFQNEAQLDKSGLPSDRFFAERPEGSVSTLKIQRTQQEDSAVYLCASSLDSVYEQYFGPGTRLTVT.

As to this clone: One end of the junction is discordant with germline, which a read error may explain. The chain recombines TRBV7-9 with TRBJ2-1, with a weak D call TRBD2 (6 bases). This CDR3 has 14 amino acids. Germline CDR1 and CDR2: SEHNR and FQNEAQ (reference sequence). The CDR3 bases are TGTGCCAGCAGCATAGCGGCCTCCTACAATGAGCAGTTCTTC. Amino acid sequence: CASSIAASYNEQFF.

The chain links TRBV28 to TRBJ2-2; no firm D call. Trimming took 5 bases from V and 7 from J, leaving 14 bases between them. There are 14 residues in the CDR3. The germline V gene encodes CDR1 MDHEN and CDR2 SYDVKM. The CDR3 region has the DNA TGTGCCAGCAGTCCCTTGGTCCGCGGCGGGGAGCTGTTTTTT. Its protein is CASSPLVRGGELFF. Variable domain in full (rest from reference TRBV28 and TRBJ2-2): DVKVTQSSRYLVKRTGEKVFLECVQDMDHENMFWYRQDPGLGLRLIYFSYDVKMKEKGDIPEGYSVSREKKERFSLILESASTNQTSMYLCASSPLVRGGELFFGEGSRLTVL.

V is TRBV18 and J is TRBJ2-3; 7 bases line up with TRBD1. The CDR3 extends over 16 amino acids. Germline V gives CDR1 KGHSH, CDR2 LQKENI. Trimming removed 0 bases from V and 0 bases from J; junction bases left unmatched: 3. In DNA, the CDR3 is TGTGCCAGCTCACCACCCGGGACAGTTAGCACAGATACGCAGTATTTT. Its protein product is CASSPPGTVSTDTQYF.

The genes are TRBV5-1 and TRBJ2-7; 7 bases match TRBD1. V gave up 4 bases and J gave up 6 bases; unmatched junction bases: 7. Germline CDR1 SGHRS, CDR2 YFSETQ. The CDR3 loop spans 13 amino acids. The CDR3 here is CASSLETGIEQYF. Here the CDR3 DNA reads TGCGCCAGCAGCCTAGAGACAGGGATCGAGCAGTACTTC.

V and J are TRBV5-1 and TRBJ1-3; 7 positions match TRBD1. The CDR3 runs to 15 residues. V was clipped by 3 bases and J by 3 bases; unmatched bases: 6. Germline V CDR1 and CDR2: SGHRS, YFSETQ. CDR3 region: CASSSRTGGGNTIYF. The CDR3 region has the DNA TGCGCCAGCAGCTCCCGGACAGGCGGTGGAAACACCATATATTTT. The full variable domain, rest sourced from reference TRBV5-1 and TRBJ1-3, is KAGVTQTPRYLIKTRGQQVTLSCSPISGHRSVSWYQQTPGQGLQFLFEYFSETQRNKGNFPGRFSGRQFSNSRSEMNVSTLELGDSALYLCASSSRTGGGNTIYFGEGSWLTVV.

The chain carries TRBV4-2 and TRBJ1-6, with D unresolved. The V gene's germline CDR1 is LGHNA and CDR2 YNFKEQ. The length of the CDR3 is 16 residues. The ends were cut back, 0 bases at V and 7 bases at J, with 13 bases in the middle. CDR3 bases: TGTGCCAGCAGCCAAGAAATCGGGGTGCGGAATTCACCCCTCCACTTT. It yields the protein CASSQEIGVRNSPLHF.

A few counts support this clone. The V call is TRBV4-1, the J call TRBJ2-1; 11 nucleotides match TRBD2. There are 13 residues in the CDR3. Unmatched junction bases numbered 3, after V lost 8 bases and J lost 6 bases. Germline CDR1 and CDR2: MGHRA and YSYEKL. The CDR3 reads CASAGTSGNEQFF. The CDR3 bases are TGCGCCAGCGCGGGGACTAGCGGCAATGAGCAGTTCTTC.

This clone has only a few counts. The CDR3 nucleotides are TGTGCCAGCAGCCCTCAGGGAAAAAATTCACCCCTCCACTTT. It is translated as CASSPQGKNSPLHF. The chain employs TRBV25-1 and TRBJ1-6; perhaps TRBD1 as D (5 bases). Trimming took 6 bases from V and 7 from J, leaving 13 bases between them. The CDR3 sequence is 14 residues long. From germline, CDR1 is MGHDK and CDR2 SYGVNS.

The chain uses TRBV9 and TRBJ2-1; the D gene is possibly TRBD2 (5 bases). From germline, CDR1 is SGDLS and CDR2 YYNGEE. Deletions cut 2 bases from V and 5 bases from J, with 14 bases between. This CDR3 region has 15 residues. The CDR3 nucleotides are TGTGCCAGCAGCGTCGCACGAGGGCGGAACAATGAGCAGTTCTTC. As protein: CASSVARGRNNEQFF.

The chain couples TRBV2 to TRBJ1-4; 8 bases fit TRBD1. The germline V gene has CDR1 SNHLY and CDR2 FYNNEI. Trimming removed 2 bases from V and 3 bases from J; junction bases left unmatched: 2. The CDR3 consists of 15 residues. The CDR3 bases are TGTGCCAGCAGTGAACAGGGGGCCGCTAATGAAAAACTGTTTTTT. Translating gives CASSEQGAANEKLFF.

The chain couples TRBV27 to TRBJ2-2; 11 nucleotides align to TRBD2. CDR1 is MNHEY, CDR2 SMNVEV, per germline (reference sequence). The V and J ends lost 7 bases and 5 bases, in that order; junction bases with no gene match: 12. The CDR3 loop spans 17 amino acids. In DNA, the CDR3 is TGTGCCAGCAAGTTATTGGGACTAGCGGTGAGAACCGGGGAGCTGTTTTTT. This gives the protein CASKLLGLAVRTGELFF.

The J gene is TRBJ2-5, the V gene TRBV27; 8 nucleotides match TRBD2. Germline V gives CDR1 MNHEY, CDR2 SMNVEV (reference sequence). The CDR3 runs 17 residues. Trimming cost V 6 bases and J 5 bases; bases outside gene matches: 17. The CDR3 nucleotides read TGTGCCAGCAGCTTTTTCCGGCGAAGCGGGAGTATGGAGACCCAGTACTTC. This sequence encodes CASSFFRRSGSMETQYF.

This clone was observed a few times. V is TRBV5-1 and J is TRBJ2-7; D is uncertain. This CDR3 spans 13 amino acids. Germline V gene sequence: CDR1 SGHRS, CDR2 YFSETQ. V lost 3 bases to trimming and J lost 3 bases, with 10 bases between them. DNA of the CDR3: TGCGCCAGCAGCTGGGCAGTGGGCTACGAGCAGTACTTC. This sequence encodes CASSWAVGYEQYF.

The chain has TRBV14 and TRBJ2-2; tentative D call: TRBD1 (8 bases). This CDR3 is 14 amino acids long. Between the trimmed V and J ends, which lost 6 bases and 7 bases, there was a span of 15 bases. The germline gives CDR1 SGHDN, CDR2 FVKESK. The CDR3 spells CASSRTGRGGELFF. Here the CDR3 DNA reads TGTGCCAGCAGTCGGACAGGGAGGGGCGGGGAGCTGTTTTTT.

The DNA of the CDR3 is TGTGCCAGCAGTGGACAGGGGGCTTTGTATAGCAATCAGCCCCAGCATTTT. Its protein is CASSGQGALYSNQPQHF. The chain joins TRBV2 to TRBJ1-5; 10 bases map to TRBD1. The germline gives CDR1 SNHLY, CDR2 FYNNEI. Trimming took 4 bases from V and 0 from J; bases not matched to a gene: 6. The length of the CDR3 is 17 residues.

The CDR3 coding sequence is TGTGCTAGTGGTTTGGGAGACAGGGGTGAAGCTTTCTTT. Translating it yields CASGLGDRGEAFF. The chain links TRBV12-5 to TRBJ1-1; 8 bases fit TRBD1. Germline assignment: CDR1 LGHNT and CDR2 FRNRAP. The V and J ends lost 1 base and 7 bases, in that order; junction bases with no gene match: 2. The CDR3 runs 13 residues.

The genes are TRBV4-2 and TRBJ2-7; TRBD1 agrees at 9 bases. CDR1 is LGHNA and CDR2 is YNFKEQ in the germline V gene. The CDR3 has 15 residues. Germline trimming cut 1 base from V and 5 bases from J; bases unmatched to any gene: 6. CDR3 sequence reads: CASSQGQGGPNEQYF. In nucleotides, the CDR3 is TGTGCCAGCAGCCAAGGACAGGGGGGACCCAACGAGCAGTACTTC.

Only a few counts were recorded for this clone. The CDR3 nucleotides read TGTGCCAGCAGTTACTCGATGGGCGTTGATTCACCCCTCCACTTT. This codes for CASSYSMGVDSPLHF. The chain is built from TRBV6-5 and TRBJ1-6; no reliable D call. This CDR3 is built from 15 residues. V lost 0 bases to trimming and J lost 8 bases, with 11 bases between them. Per germline, CDR1 MNHEY and CDR2 SVGAGI.